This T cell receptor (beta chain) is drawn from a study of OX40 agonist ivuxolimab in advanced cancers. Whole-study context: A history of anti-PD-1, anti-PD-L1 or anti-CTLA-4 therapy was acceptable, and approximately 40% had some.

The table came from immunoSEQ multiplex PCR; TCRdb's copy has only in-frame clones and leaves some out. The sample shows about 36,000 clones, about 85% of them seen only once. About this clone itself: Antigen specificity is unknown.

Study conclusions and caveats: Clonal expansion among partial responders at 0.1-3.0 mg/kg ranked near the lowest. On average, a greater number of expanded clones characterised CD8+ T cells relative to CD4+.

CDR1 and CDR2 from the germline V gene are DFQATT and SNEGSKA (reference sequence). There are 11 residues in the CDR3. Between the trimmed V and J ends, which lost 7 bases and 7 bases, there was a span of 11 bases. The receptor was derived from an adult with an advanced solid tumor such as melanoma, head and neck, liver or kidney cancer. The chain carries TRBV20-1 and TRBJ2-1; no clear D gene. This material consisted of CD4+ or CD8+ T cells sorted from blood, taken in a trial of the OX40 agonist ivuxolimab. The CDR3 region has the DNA TGCAGTGTGCACACCGGGAATGAGCAGTTCTTC. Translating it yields CSVHTGNEQFF.